This passage covers 9 T cell receptor beta chains from one sample sequenced in a study of T cell repertoires in cytomegalovirus infection. MiXCR, applied by TCRdb to the reads, yields one record per CDR3 protein. The sample records approximately 630,000 distinct CDR3 sequences, 24% being singletons. The sample taken for sequencing was CD8+ T cells from PBMCs. These receptor sequences come from a human donor in good health (CMV status not recorded). Some clones in this sample may be carry-over from other donors' samples.

The chain carries TRBV6-2 or TRBV6-3 and TRBJ2-2; tentatively, D is TRBD2 (6 bases). Germline CDR1 is MNHEY and CDR2 is SVGEGT. The V gene lost 2 bases and the J gene lost 5 bases, with 15 bases spanning the gap. This CDR3 is 16 amino acids long. CDR3 nucleotides: TGTGCCAGCAGTTACACTCCGGGACTGAGGACCGGGGAGCTGTTTTTT. Residues: CASSYTPGLRTGELFF.

V is TRBV7-3 and J is TRBJ1-2; 8 nucleotides align to TRBD1. This CDR3 has 13 residues. CDR1 and CDR2 (germline): SGHTA, FQGTGA. Unmatched junction bases numbered 9, after V lost 5 bases and J lost 10 bases. The CDR3 sequence is CASSGGQGTDYTF. CDR3 bases: TGTGCCAGCAGCGGCGGACAGGGAACGGACTACACCTTC.

At least ten counts were recorded for this clonotype. The chain couples TRBV20-1 to TRBJ1-3, with D unclear. The CDR3 loop spans 12 amino acids. Germline V gene sequence: CDR1 DFQATT, CDR2 SNEGSKA (reference sequence). V lost 5 bases and J 1 base, leaving 6 bases between the germline ends. The CDR3: CSADQSGNTIYF. CDR3 sequence (DNA): TGCAGTGCTGACCAATCTGGAAACACCATATATTTT.

This clonotype has a single count. This clone may be a read error of a much larger clone one base away. The chain links TRBV7-2 to TRBJ2-5; 9 nucleotides align to TRBD1. Germline lookup yields CDR1 SGHTA and CDR2 FQGNSA. The CDR3 has 17 residues. CDR3 loop: CASSLTGGLTTKETLYF. The CDR3 bases are TGTGCCAGCAGCTTAACAGGGGGCCTAACCACAAAAGAGACCCTGTACTTC.

This sequence joins TRBV29-1 and TRBJ2-7; perhaps TRBD2 as D (5 bases). This CDR3 has 15 residues. The V end lost 3 bases, the J end lost 0 bases, and 15 bases lay between the germline ends. The germline V gene has CDR1 SQVTM and CDR2 ANQGSEA. The CDR3 loop is CSVERAGISSYEQYF. Here the CDR3 DNA reads TGCAGCGTTGAGCGGGCGGGCATTAGCTCCTACGAGCAGTACTTC.

V is TRBV28 and J is TRBJ1-5, with a weak D call TRBD1 (6 bases). Germline CDR1 reads MDHEN; CDR2 reads SYDVKM. The CDR3 loop spans 14 amino acids. V was trimmed by 5 bases and J by 6 bases, leaving 14 bases between them. CDR3 loop: CASSRGGAAQPQHF. The DNA of the CDR3 is TGTGCCAGCAGTCGCGGGGGGGCGGCTCAGCCCCAGCATTTT.

Only a few counts were recorded for this clonotype. The DNA of the CDR3 is TGTGCCAGCGGCAGACCCTCTTTTGGGAGAGCGCAAGAGACCCAGTACTTC. It specifies CASGRPSFGRAQETQYF. This sequence joins TRBV2 and TRBJ2-5, with D perhaps TRBD2 (5 bases). V lost 8 bases and J lost 2, with 24 bases in between. This CDR3 spans 17 amino acids. Germline V CDR1 and CDR2: SNHLY, FYNNEI.

This clonotype was counted ten times or more. The rearrangement uses TRBV12-5 and TRBJ2-5; D unresolved. The CDR3 covers 15 residues. CDR1 is LGHNT and CDR2 is FRNRAP in the germline V gene. Trimming took 3 bases from V and 0 from J, leaving 11 bases between them. CDR3 coding DNA: TGTGCTAGTGGTTTCTGGACCGAGTACCAAGAGACCCAGTACTTC. It translates to CASGFWTEYQETQYF.

This clonotype appeared a few times. The gene calls are TRBV27 and TRBJ2-1, with D possibly matching TRBD1 (6 bases). The germline CDR1 and CDR2 sequences are MNHEY and SMNVEV (reference sequence). CDR3 length: 13 residues. Trimming removed 5 bases from V and 15 bases from J, with 20 bases in between. The CDR3 region has the DNA TGTGCCAGCAGTCCCACCTCTGGACAGAATGGGTTCTTC. The encoded protein is CASSPTSGQNGFF.